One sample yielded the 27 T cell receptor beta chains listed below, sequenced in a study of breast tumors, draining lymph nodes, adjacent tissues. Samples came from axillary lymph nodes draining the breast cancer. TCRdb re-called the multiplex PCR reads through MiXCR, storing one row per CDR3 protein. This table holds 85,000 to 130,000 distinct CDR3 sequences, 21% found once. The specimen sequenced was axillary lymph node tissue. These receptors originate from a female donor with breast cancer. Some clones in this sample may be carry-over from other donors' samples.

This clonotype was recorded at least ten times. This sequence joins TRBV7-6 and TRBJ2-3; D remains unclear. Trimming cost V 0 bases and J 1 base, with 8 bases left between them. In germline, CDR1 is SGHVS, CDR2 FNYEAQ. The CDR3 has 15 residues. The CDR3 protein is CASSLAGSGTDTQYF. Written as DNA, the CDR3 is TGTGCCAGCAGCTTAGCGGGGTCTGGCACAGATACGCAGTATTTT.

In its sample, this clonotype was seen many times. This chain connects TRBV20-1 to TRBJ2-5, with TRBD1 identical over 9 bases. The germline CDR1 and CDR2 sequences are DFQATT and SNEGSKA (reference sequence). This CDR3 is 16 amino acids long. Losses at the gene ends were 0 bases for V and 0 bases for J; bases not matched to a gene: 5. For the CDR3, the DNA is TGCAGTGCTAGAGACTTAGGACAGGGGCACCAAGAGACCCAGTACTTC. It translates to CSARDLGQGHQETQYF.

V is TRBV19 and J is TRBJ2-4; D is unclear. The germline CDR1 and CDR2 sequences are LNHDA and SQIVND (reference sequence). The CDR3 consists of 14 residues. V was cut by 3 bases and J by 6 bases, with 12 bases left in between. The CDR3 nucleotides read TGTGCCAGTAGTATGAAGGGTTTTGGAAACATTCAGTACTTC. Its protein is CASSMKGFGNIQYF. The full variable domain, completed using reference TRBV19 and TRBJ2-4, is DGGITQSPKYLFRKEGQNVTLSCEQNLNHDAMYWYRQDPGQGLRLIYYSQIVNDFQKGDIAEGYSVSREKKESFPLTVTSAQKNPTAFYLCASSMKGFGNIQYFGAGTRLSVL.

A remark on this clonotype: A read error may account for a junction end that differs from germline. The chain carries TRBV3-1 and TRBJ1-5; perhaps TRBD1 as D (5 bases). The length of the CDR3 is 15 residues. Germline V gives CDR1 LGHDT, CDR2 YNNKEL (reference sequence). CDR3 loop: CASSQGPYSSQPQHF. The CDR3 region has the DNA TGTGCCAGCAGCCAGGGACCGTATAGCAGTCAGCCCCAGCATTTT.

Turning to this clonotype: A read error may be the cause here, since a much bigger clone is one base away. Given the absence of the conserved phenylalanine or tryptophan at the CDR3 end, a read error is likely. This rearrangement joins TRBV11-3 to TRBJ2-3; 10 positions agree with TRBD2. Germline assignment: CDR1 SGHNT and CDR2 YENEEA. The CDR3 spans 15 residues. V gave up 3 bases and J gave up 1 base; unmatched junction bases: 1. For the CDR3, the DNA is TGTGCCAGCAGCTTGGGGACTAGCGGCACAGATACGCAGTATATT. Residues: CASSLGTSGTDTQYI.

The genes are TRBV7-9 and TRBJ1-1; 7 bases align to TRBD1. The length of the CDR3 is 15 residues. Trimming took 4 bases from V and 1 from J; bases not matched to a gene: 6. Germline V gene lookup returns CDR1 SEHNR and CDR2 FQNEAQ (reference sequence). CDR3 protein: CASSSRQGGNTEAFF. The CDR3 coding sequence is TGTGCCAGCAGCTCACGACAGGGCGGGAACACTGAAGCTTTCTTT.

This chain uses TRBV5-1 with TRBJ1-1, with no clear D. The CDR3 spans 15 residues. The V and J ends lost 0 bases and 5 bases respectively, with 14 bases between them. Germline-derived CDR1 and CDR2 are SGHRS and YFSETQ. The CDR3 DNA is TGCGCCAGCAGCTTGGAGCCCAGTTCTTGGACTGAAGCTTTCTTT. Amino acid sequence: CASSLEPSSWTEAFF.

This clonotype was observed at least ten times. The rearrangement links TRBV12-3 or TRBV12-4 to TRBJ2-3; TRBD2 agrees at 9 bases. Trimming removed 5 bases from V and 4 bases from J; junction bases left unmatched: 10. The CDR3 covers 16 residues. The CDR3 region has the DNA TGTGCCAGCAGTCCTCTGGCGGGAGGGTGGGCAGATACGCAGTATTTT. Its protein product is CASSPLAGGWADTQYF.

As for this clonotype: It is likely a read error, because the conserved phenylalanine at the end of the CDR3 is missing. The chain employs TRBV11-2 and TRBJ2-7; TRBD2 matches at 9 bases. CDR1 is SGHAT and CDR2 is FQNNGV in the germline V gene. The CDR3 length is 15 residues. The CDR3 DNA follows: TGTGTCAGCAGCTCCAGCGGGAGGACATCCTACGAGCAGTACCTC. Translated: CVSSSSGRTSYEQYL.

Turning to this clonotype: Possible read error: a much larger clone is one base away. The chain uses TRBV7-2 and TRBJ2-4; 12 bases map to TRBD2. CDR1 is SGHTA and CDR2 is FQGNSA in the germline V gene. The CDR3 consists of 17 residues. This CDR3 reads CAGSLLAGGVAKNIQYF. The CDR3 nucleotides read TGTGCCGGCAGCTTACTAGCGGGGGGCGTAGCCAAAAACATTCAGTACTTC.

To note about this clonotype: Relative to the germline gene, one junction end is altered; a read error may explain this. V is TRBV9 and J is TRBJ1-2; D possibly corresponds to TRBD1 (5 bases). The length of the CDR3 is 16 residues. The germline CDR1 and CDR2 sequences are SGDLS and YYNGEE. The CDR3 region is CVSSVGSGPTIYGYTF. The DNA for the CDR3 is TGTGTCAGCAGCGTCGGATCGGGACCGACTATTTATGGCTACACCTTC. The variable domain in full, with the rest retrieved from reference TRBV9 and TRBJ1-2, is DSGVTQTPKHLITATGQRVTLRCSPRSGDLSVYWYQQSLDQGLQFLIQYYNGEERAKGNILERFSAQQFPDLHSELNLSSLELGDSALYFCVSSVGSGPTIYGYTFGSGTRLTVV.

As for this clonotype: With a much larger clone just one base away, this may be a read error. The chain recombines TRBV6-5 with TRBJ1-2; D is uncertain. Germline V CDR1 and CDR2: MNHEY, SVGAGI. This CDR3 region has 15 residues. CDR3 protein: CASTTLVPTDYDYTF. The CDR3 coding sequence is TGTGCCAGCACCACTCTAGTGCCGACGGACTATGACTACACCTTC.

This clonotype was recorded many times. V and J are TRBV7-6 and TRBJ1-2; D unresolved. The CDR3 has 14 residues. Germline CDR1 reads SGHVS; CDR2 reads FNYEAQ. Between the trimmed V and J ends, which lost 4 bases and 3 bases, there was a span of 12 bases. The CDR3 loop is CASSSLPTDYGYTF. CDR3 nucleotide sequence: TGTGCCAGCAGCTCATTACCCACAGACTATGGCTACACCTTC.

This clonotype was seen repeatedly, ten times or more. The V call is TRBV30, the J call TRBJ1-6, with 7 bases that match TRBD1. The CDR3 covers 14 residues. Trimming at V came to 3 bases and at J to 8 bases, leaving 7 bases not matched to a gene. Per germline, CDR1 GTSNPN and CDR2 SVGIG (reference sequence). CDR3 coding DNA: TGTGCCTGGAGGAGACAGGGTCGGGATTCACCCCTCCACTTT. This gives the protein CAWRRQGRDSPLHF.

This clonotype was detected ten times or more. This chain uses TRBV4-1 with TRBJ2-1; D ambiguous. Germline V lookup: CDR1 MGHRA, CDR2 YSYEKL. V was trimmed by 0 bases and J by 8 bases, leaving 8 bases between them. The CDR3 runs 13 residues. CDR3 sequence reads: CASSQDYADEQFF. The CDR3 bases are TGCGCCAGCAGCCAAGATTATGCGGATGAGCAGTTCTTC.

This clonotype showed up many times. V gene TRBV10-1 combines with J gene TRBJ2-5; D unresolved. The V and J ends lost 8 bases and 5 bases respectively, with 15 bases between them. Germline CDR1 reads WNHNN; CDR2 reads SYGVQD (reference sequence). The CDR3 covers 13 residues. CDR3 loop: CASSRSFAETQYF. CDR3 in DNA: TGCGCCAGCTCGAGGAGCTTTGCGGAGACCCAGTACTTC.

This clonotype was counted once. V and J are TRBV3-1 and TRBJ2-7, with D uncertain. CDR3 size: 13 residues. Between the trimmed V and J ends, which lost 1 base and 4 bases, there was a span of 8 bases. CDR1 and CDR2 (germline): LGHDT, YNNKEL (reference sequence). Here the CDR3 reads CASSQGVSYEQYF. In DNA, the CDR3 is TGTGCCAGCAGCCAAGGCGTCTCGTACGAGCAGTACTTC.

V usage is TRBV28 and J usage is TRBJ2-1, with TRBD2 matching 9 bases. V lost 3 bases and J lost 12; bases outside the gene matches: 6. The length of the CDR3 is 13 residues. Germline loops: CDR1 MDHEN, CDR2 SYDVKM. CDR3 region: CASSFLAGSGQFF. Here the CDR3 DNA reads TGTGCCAGCAGTTTCCTAGCGGGATCCGGGCAGTTCTTC.

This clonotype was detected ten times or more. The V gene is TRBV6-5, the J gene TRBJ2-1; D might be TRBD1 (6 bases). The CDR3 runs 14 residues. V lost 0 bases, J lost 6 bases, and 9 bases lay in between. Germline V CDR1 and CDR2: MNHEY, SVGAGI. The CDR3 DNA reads TGTGCCAGCAGTTACTCCCGGGACACCAATGAGCAGTTCTTC. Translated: CASSYSRDTNEQFF.

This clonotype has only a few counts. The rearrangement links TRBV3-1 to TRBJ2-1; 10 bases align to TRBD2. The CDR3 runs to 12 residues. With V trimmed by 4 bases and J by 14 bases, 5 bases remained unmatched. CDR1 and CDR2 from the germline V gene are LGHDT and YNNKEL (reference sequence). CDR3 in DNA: TGTGCCAGCAGCCCCCAGCGGGGGGGGAAGTTCTTC. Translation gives CASSPQRGGKFF.

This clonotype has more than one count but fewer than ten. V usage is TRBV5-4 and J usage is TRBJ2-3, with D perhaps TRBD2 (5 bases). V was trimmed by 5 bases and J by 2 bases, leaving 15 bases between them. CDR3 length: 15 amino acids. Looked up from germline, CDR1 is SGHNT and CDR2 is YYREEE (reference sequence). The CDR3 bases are TGTGCCAGCAGTTCACCTACGGGGTCCACAGATACGCAGTATTTT. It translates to CASSSPTGSTDTQYF.

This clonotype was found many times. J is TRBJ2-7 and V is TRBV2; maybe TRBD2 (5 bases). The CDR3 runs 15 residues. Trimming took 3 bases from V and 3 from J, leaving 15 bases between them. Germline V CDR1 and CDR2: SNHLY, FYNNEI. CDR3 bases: TGTGCCAGCAGTGATACCTCGGGGTCCCTCTACGAGCAGTACTTC. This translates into CASSDTSGSLYEQYF.

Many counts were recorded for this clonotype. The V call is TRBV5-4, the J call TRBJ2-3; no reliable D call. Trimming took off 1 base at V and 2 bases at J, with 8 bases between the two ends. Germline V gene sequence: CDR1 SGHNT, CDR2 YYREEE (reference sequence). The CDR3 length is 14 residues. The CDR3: CASSLLYYTDTQYF. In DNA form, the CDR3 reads TGTGCCAGCAGCTTGTTATACTACACAGATACGCAGTATTTT.

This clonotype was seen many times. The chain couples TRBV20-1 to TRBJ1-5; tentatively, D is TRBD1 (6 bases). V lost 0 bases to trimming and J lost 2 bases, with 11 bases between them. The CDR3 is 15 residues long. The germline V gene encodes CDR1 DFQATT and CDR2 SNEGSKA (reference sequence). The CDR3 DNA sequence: TGCAGTGCTAGAGAGGGGGGCGCGGGCAATCAGCCCCAGCATTTT. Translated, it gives CSAREGGAGNQPQHF.

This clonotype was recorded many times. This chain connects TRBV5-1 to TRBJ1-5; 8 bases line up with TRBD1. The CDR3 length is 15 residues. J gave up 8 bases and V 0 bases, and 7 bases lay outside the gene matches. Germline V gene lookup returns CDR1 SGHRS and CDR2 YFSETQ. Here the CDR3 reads CASSLVAGGVEPQHF. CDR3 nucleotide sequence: TGCGCCAGCAGCTTGGTGGCAGGGGGCGTAGAGCCCCAGCATTTT. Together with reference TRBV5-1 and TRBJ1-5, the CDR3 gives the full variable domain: KAGVTQTPRYLIKTRGQQVTLSCSPISGHRSVSWYQQTPGQGLQFLFEYFSETQRNKGNFPGRFSGRQFSNSRSEMNVSTLELGDSALYLCASSLVAGGVEPQHFGDGTRLSIL.

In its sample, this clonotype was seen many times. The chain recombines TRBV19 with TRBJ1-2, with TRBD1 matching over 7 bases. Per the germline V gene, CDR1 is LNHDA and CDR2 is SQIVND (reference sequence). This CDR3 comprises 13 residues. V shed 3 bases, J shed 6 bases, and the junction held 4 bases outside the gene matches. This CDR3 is CASSMDRIDGYTF. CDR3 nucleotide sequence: TGTGCCAGTAGTATGGACAGGATCGATGGCTACACCTTC.

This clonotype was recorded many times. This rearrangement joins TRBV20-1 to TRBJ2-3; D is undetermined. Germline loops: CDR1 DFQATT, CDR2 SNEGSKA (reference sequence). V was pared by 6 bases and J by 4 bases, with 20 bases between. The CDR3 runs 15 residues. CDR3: CSAETTVEWADTQYF. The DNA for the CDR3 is TGCAGTGCGGAAACGACGGTTGAATGGGCAGATACGCAGTATTTT.